This entry describes one TCR beta chain. The antigen remains undetermined. The data are from a study of cytomegalovirus exposure and HLA in healthy donors. Trimming at V came to 7 bases and at J to 2 bases, leaving 11 bases not matched to a gene. This CDR3 region has 15 residues. Germline V gives CDR1 MNHNS, CDR2 SASEGT. Study-level findings and limits: The classifier reportedly diagnosed cytomegalovirus status with high specificity and sensitivity. The analysis excluded some indistinguishable V segments, including TRBV6-2 and TRBV6-3. Rarity marked most TCR sequences, yet some public TCRs occurred in many donors. Association of a missense DCLRE1C variant with TCR beta V- and J-gene trimming was reported in a later analysis.

This PCR relied on a set of 60 Vbeta primers and 13 Jbeta primers. Profiled with immunoSEQ multiplex PCR; TCRdb holds only in-frame clones, not every one. The table lists about 200,000 clones, about 86% of them singletons. The rearrangement uses TRBV6-1 and TRBJ2-7, with 7 bases fitting TRBD1. Sequencing was performed on PBMCs. The receptor was isolated from a woman between 25 and 40 years old in good health and CMV-seronegative. The CDR3 bases are TGTGCCAGCATGGATTGGGCAGGGGGAACCTACGAGCAGTACTTC. Translated, it gives CASMDWAGGTYEQYF.